These 15 T cell receptor beta chains share one sample of origin, sequenced in a study of blood T cell repertoires in COVID-19. TCRdb's copy holds only in-frame clones and misses some; the assay was immunoSEQ multiplex PCR. The table records some 190,000 clones, 88% of them present only once. Sequenced sample: peripheral blood. The receptors were sampled from a human donor in a cohort sampled during active COVID-19.

V and J are TRBV7-9 and TRBJ2-7; 9 bases fit TRBD2. V was clipped by 0 bases and J by 4 bases; unmatched bases: 13. The CDR3 is made up of 18 amino acids. Germline CDR1 SEHNR, CDR2 FQNEAQ (reference sequence). This CDR3 is CASSLAPKGGRAGYEQYF. In DNA, the CDR3 is TGTGCCAGCAGCTTAGCTCCCAAAGGCGGGAGGGCCGGATACGAGCAGTACTTC.

The chain employs TRBV27 and TRBJ2-2, with a tentative D call TRBD2 (5 bases). Between the trimmed V and J ends, which lost 7 bases and 1 base, there was a span of 16 bases. This CDR3 is built from 16 residues. Germline V CDR1 and CDR2: MNHEY, SMNVEV (reference sequence). In DNA, the CDR3 is TGTGCCAGCACGAGGCAGGCGGGTGTGAACACCGGGGAGCTGTTTTTT. Its translation is CASTRQAGVNTGELFF.

The rearrangement links TRBV7-6 to TRBJ2-2, with 7 bases lining up with TRBD2. CDR1 is SGHVS, CDR2 FNYEAQ, per germline. The CDR3 covers 14 residues. Unmatched junction bases numbered 4, after V lost 4 bases and J lost 5 bases. The CDR3 is CASSWTRGTGELFF. In nucleotides, the CDR3 is TGTGCCAGCAGCTGGACTAGAGGGACCGGGGAGCTGTTTTTT.

The chain employs TRBV9 and TRBJ2-1, with 9 bases matching TRBD2. V trimming: 3 bases; J trimming: 8 bases; junction bases outside the gene matches: 9. The germline V gene encodes CDR1 SGDLS and CDR2 YYNGEE. The CDR3 is 15 amino acids. The CDR3 protein is CASSEQAGGIDEQFF. CDR3 DNA sequence: TGTGCCAGCAGCGAACAAGCGGGAGGTATCGATGAGCAGTTCTTC.

This chain links TRBV30 with TRBJ1-1; D gene unclear. V shed 4 bases and J shed 5 bases, with 14 bases lying between them. In germline, CDR1 is GTSNPN, CDR2 SVGIG (reference sequence). This CDR3 is 13 amino acids long. CDR3 residues: CAWMLRRGTEAFF. DNA for the CDR3: TGTGCCTGGATGTTGAGGCGGGGTACTGAAGCTTTCTTT.

The chain is built from TRBV10-3 and TRBJ2-7, with D hard to call. V shed 4 bases and J shed 5 bases, with 9 bases lying between them. The CDR3 has 12 residues. Per the germline V gene, CDR1 is ENHRY and CDR2 is SYGVKD. The CDR3 protein is CAISASLHEQYF. The CDR3 bases are TGTGCCATCAGTGCGAGTCTCCACGAGCAGTACTTC.

V is TRBV29-1 and J is TRBJ1-1; D gene uncertain. Germline V lookup: CDR1 SQVTM, CDR2 ANQGSEA. CDR3 length equals 12 residues. Trimming stripped 8 bases from V and 1 base from J, with 11 bases between. The CDR3 spells CSTYSGNTEAFF. CDR3 DNA: TGCAGCACCTATTCGGGGAACACTGAAGCTTTCTTT.

The V and J genes are TRBV6-2 or TRBV6-3 and TRBJ1-4; no definite D call. This CDR3 is 11 amino acids long. In germline, CDR1 is MNHEY, CDR2 SVGEGT. V was pared by 5 bases and J by 14 bases, with 12 bases between. The CDR3 coding sequence is TGTGCCAGCAGTAATCCTCGTAGTCTGTTTTTT. Residues: CASSNPRSLFF.

The J gene is TRBJ2-1, the V gene TRBV5-4; 8 bases are shared with TRBD2. CDR1 is SGHNT and CDR2 is YYREEE in the germline V gene (reference sequence). This CDR3 has 16 residues. The V gene end was trimmed by 0 bases and the J gene end by 6 bases; junction bases not matched to a gene: 8. The DNA of the CDR3 is TGTGCCAGCAGCTTGGCCCCAGCGGGAGTGGGCAATGAGCAGTTCTTC. Protein: CASSLAPAGVGNEQFF.

This chain links TRBV19 with TRBJ2-5, with 8 nucleotides matching TRBD2. V lost 1 base to trimming and J lost 1 base; unmatched junction nucleotides: 2. Germline V gene sequence: CDR1 LNHDA, CDR2 SQIVND (reference sequence). The CDR3 consists of 15 residues. In nucleotides, the CDR3 is TGTGCCAGTAGTATAGCGGGGGGGCTCCAAGAGACCCAGTACTTC. Its protein is CASSIAGGLQETQYF.

The V gene is TRBV30, the J gene TRBJ2-1; 10 nucleotides match TRBD2. There are 16 residues in the CDR3. Germline-derived CDR1 and CDR2 are GTSNPN and SVGIG (reference sequence). Unmatched junction bases numbered 9, after V lost 0 bases and J lost 7 bases. The CDR3 nucleotides read TGTGCCTGGAGTGTACAAGGTAGCGGGAGGAGAAATGAGCAGTTCTTC. Amino acid sequence: CAWSVQGSGRRNEQFF.

This clone showed up just once. This chain links TRBV5-1 with TRBJ2-5; 7 bases line up with TRBD2. Per germline, CDR1 SGHRS and CDR2 YFSETQ. The ends lost 0 bases at V and 1 base at J; junction bases unmatched: 6. The CDR3 extends over 16 amino acids. CDR3 region: CASSLVGRASQETQYF. The CDR3 DNA sequence: TGCGCCAGCAGCTTGGTTGGGAGGGCCTCCCAAGAGACCCAGTACTTC.

The chain is built from TRBV7-2 and TRBJ2-2; tentative D call: TRBD2 (5 bases). This CDR3 is built from 16 residues. V was pared by 1 base and J by 3 bases, with 12 bases between. Germline V gives CDR1 SGHTA, CDR2 FQGNSA. CDR3 sequence (DNA): TGTGCCAGCAGCTTAGGGTACGGGGTTCACACCGGGGAGCTGTTTTTT. Protein product: CASSLGYGVHTGELFF. Supplemented by reference TRBV7-2 and TRBJ2-2, the full variable domain reads GAGVSQSPSNKVTEKGKDVELRCDPISGHTALYWYRQSLGQGLEFLIYFQGNSAPDKSGLPSDRFSAERTGGSVSTLTIQRTQQEDSAVYLCASSLGYGVHTGELFFGEGSRLTVL.

This clone showed up just once. The rearrangement links TRBV3-1 (or the pseudogene TRBV3-2) to TRBJ2-7; maybe TRBD1 (6 bases). The CDR3 length is 14 residues. V was cut by 4 bases and J by 2 bases, with 12 bases left in between. Germline V gives CDR1 LGHDT, CDR2 YNNKEL (reference sequence). In DNA, the CDR3 is TGTGCCAGCAGCCCGCCGCACAGGGCCTACGAGCAGTACTTC. Residues: CASSPPHRAYEQYF.

J is TRBJ2-7 and V is TRBV6-1; 10 bases line up with TRBD1. The CDR3 has 14 residues. CDR1 is MNHNS and CDR2 is SASEGT in the germline V gene. The trim removed 3 bases at V and 4 bases at J, leaving 3 bases unmatched. The CDR3 reads CASSEDRGTYEQYF. CDR3 in DNA: TGTGCCAGCAGTGAGGACAGGGGGACGTACGAGCAGTACTTC.